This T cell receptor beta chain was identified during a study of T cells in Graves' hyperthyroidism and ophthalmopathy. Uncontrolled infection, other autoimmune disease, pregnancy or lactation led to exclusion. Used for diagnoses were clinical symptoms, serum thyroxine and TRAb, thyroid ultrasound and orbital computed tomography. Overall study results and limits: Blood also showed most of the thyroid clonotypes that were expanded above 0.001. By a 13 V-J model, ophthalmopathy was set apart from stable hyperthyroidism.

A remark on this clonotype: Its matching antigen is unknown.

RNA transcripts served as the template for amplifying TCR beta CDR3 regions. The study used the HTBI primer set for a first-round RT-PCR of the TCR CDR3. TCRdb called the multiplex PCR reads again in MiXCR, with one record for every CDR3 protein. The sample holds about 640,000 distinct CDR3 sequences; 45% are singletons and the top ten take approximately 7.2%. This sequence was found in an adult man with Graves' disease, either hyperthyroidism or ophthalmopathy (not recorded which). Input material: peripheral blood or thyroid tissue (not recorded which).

CDR3 protein: CATSDSGLYNEQFF. CDR3 coding DNA: TGTGCCACCAGTGATTCGGGACTGTACAATGAGCAGTTCTTC. This chain links TRBV24-1 with TRBJ2-1, with a possible D match to TRBD2 (6 bases). Germline V gene lookup returns CDR1 KGHDR and CDR2 SFDVKD. The CDR3 extends over 14 amino acids. The germline V and J ends were trimmed by 2 bases and 4 bases, with 8 bases remaining between them.